The next 2 T cell receptor beta chains were all read from a single sample in a study of regulatory T cells in long-lasting Graves disease. Time point meaning: newly diagnosed GD, antithyroid drugs for less than 3 months. PBMC-derived RNA was used for the TCR library. CDR3-region Arm-PCR and iRepertoire HTBI primers produced the TCR beta libraries. From the multiplex PCR reads, TCRdb called clonotypes with MiXCR, one entry per CDR3 protein. The sample shows some 220,000 distinct CDR3 sequences, less than 20% of them seen only once. The same data also went into a second study, on T cells in Graves' hyperthyroidism and ophthalmopathy.

The sequencing used peripheral blood mononuclear cells (PBMCs), collected at new diagnosis, from a patient treated with antithyroid drugs. Receptors were obtained from a woman between 25 and 40 years old with Graves disease.

Remarks on this clonotype: The DNA is left out, because the CDR3 cannot be placed on it with certainty; the CDR3 is given as TCRdb lists it. The CDR3 region is CASTNQTSMYLCASSLQVNTEAFF. This chain links TRBV16 with TRBJ1-1. The CDR3 is made up of 24 amino acids, end residues included. CDR1 is KGHSY and CDR2 is FQNENV in the germline V gene.

Remarks on this clonotype: A far more abundant clone sits one base away, making this likely a read error. The genes are TRBV6-2 or TRBV6-3 and TRBJ2-7; 7 bases match TRBD2. Trimming took 8 bases from V and 2 from J; bases not matched to a gene: 6. Germline assignment: CDR1 MNHEY and CDR2 SVGEGT. This CDR3 contains 13 residues. The CDR3 region is CASGLADPYEQYF. The CDR3 DNA follows: TGTGCCAGCGGCCTAGCGGACCCCTACGAGCAGTACTTC.